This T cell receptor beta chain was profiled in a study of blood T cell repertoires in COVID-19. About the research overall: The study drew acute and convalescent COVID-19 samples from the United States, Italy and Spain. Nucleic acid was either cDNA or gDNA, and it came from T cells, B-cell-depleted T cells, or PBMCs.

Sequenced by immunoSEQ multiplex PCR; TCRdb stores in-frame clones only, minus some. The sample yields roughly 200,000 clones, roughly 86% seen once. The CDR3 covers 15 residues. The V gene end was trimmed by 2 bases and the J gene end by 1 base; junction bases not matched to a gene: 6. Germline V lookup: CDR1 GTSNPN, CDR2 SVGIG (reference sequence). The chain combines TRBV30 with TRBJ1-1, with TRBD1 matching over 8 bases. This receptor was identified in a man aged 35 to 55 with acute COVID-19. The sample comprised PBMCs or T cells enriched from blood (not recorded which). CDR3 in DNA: TGTGCCTGGAGTCTCCCTGGGACAGGGAACACTGAAGCTTTCTTT. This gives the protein CAWSLPGTGNTEAFF.